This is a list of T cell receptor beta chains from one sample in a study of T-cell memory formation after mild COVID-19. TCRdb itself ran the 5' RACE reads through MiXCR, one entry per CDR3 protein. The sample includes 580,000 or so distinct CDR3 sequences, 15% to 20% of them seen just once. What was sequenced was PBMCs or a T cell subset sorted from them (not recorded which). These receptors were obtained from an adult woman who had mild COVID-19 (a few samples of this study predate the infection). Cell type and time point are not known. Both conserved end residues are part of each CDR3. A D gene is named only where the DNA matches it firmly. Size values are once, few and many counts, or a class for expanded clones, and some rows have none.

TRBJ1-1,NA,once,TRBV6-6,TGTGCCAGCAGTTACCCCGCCGCCAGGGTAGGAGAAGCTTTCTTT,CASSYPAARVGEAFF
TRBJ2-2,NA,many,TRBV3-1,TGTGCCAGCAGCCAAATCTGGCTAGCAGGTTCGAACACCGGGGAGCTGTTTTTT,CASSQIWLAGSNTGELFF
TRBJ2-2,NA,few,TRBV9,TGTGCCAGCGACGGGACTCCCTCGAACGGGGAGCTGTTTTTT,CASDGTPSNGELFF
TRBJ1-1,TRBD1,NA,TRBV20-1,TGCAGTGCTAGGGCCCGAACAGGGGAGAAGACTGAAGCTTTCTTT,CSARARTGEKTEAFF
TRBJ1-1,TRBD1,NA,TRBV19,TGTGCCAGTAGCAAGGGACAGAGGATCACGGTGAACACTGAAGCTTTCTTT,CASSKGQRITVNTEAFF
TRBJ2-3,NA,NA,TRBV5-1,TGCGCCAGCAGCCCCGCCGGGAGCGGTCTGGGGGATACAGATACGCAGTATTTT,CASSPAGSGLGDTDTQYF
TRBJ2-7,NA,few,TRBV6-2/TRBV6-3,TGTGCCAGCAGTTACTCTATAGTTTCCTACGAGCAGTACTTC,CASSYSIVSYEQYF
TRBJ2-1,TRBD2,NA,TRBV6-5,TGTGCCAGCAGTTACACTAGCGGGATATCTGGCAATGAGCAGTTCTTC,CASSYTSGISGNEQFF
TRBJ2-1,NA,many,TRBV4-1,TGCGCCAGCAGCCAAGAAAAGGGCAGAACCTACAATGAGCAGTTCTTC,CASSQEKGRTYNEQFF
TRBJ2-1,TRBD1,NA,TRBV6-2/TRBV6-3,TGTGCCAGCACCTCGGACAGGGGCTACCCCCTCGTTCTGCGTGAGCAGTTCTTC,CASTSDRGYPLVLREQFF
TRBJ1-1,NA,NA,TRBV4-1,TGCGCCAGCAGCCAAGTAGAGGGGTGGGCCACTGAAGCTTTCTTT,CASSQVEGWATEAFF
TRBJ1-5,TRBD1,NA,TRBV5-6,TGTGCCAGCAGCTTGTGGCAGGGGGCGTCACAGCCCCAGCATTTT,CASSLWQGASQPQHF
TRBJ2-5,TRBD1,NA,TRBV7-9,TGTGCCAGCAGCTTAAGAGGGGGCCTAAACCAAGAGACCCAGTACTTC,CASSLRGGLNQETQYF
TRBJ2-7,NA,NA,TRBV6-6,TGTGCCAGCAGTTCCCAGCGACTTGGTGACGAGCAGTACTTC,CASSSQRLGDEQYF
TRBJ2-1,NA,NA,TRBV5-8,TGTGCCAGCAGCTTAGCCGGGACTTCCCCACAGCAGTTCTTC,CASSLAGTSPQQFF
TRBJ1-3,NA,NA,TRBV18,TGTGCCAGCTCACCAGGACAGCCCTACTCTGGAAACACCATATATTTT,CASSPGQPYSGNTIYF
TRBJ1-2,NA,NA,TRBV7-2,TGTGCCAGCAGCTCGTTCGGGGGCCCGAGCTATGGCTACACCTTC,CASSSFGGPSYGYTF
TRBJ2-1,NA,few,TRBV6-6,TGTGCCAGCAGTAGGGGGACATTTGGTAATGAGCAGTTCTTC,CASSRGTFGNEQFF